The 22 T cell receptor beta chains presented below share a single source sample, sequenced in a study of blood T cell repertoires in COVID-19. Assay used: immunoSEQ multiplex PCR; TCRdb lists only in-frame clones, some missing. The sample includes just over 150,000 clones, less than 90% of them seen just once. Sequenced input: peripheral blood. The receptors stem from a woman aged 70 to 79 with acute or convalescent COVID-19.

The chain recombines TRBV7-9 with TRBJ2-2; D might be TRBD1 (6 bases). Trimming removed 5 bases at V and 5 bases at J, with 12 bases between. Germline V gene data show CDR1 as SEHNR and CDR2 as FQNEAQ (reference sequence). The CDR3 is 14 amino acids. In DNA form, the CDR3 reads TGTGCCAGCAGCCAGTTCACAGGGACCGGGGAGCTGTTTTTT. This sequence encodes CASSQFTGTGELFF.

J is TRBJ2-7 and V is TRBV5-1; maybe TRBD1 (6 bases). Germline V gene sequence: CDR1 SGHRS, CDR2 YFSETQ. The CDR3 runs to 17 residues. V lost 4 bases and J 7 bases, leaving 27 bases between the germline ends. The CDR3 here is CASSAFLRGSSDGEQYV. The CDR3 region has the DNA TGCGCCAGCAGCGCTTTTCTCAGGGGTTCTTCTGATGGGGAGCAGTACGTC.

The genes are TRBV7-6 and TRBJ2-2; D not resolved. Germline loops: CDR1 SGHVS, CDR2 FNYEAQ. Trimming removed 5 bases at V and 7 bases at J, with 11 bases between. The CDR3 spans 13 residues. CDR3: CASSPSPGGELFF. The DNA for the CDR3 is TGTGCCAGCAGCCCATCACCGGGCGGGGAGCTGTTTTTT.

The chain has TRBV29-1 and TRBJ2-2; the D gene is possibly TRBD2 (6 bases). With 2 bases removed from V and 6 bases from J, the gap between germline ends came to 10 bases. This CDR3 spans 13 amino acids. Germline V gene lookup returns CDR1 SQVTM and CDR2 ANQGSEA. CDR3 sequence reads: CSVEWGTAGELFF. The CDR3 nucleotides are TGCAGCGTTGAATGGGGGACTGCCGGGGAGCTGTTTTTT.

This chain connects TRBV11-1 to TRBJ2-5; tentative D call: TRBD1 (6 bases). From germline, CDR1 is SGHAT and CDR2 FQDESV (reference sequence). The CDR3 totals 16 residues. V was cut by 5 bases and J by 0 bases, with 16 bases left in between. This CDR3 reads CASSPGQIRYQETQYF. For the CDR3, the DNA is TGTGCCAGCAGCCCGGGACAAATAAGGTACCAAGAGACCCAGTACTTC. Full variable domain (remainder filled in from reference TRBV11-1 and TRBJ2-5): EAEVAQSPRYKITEKSQAVAFWCDPISGHATLYWYRQILGQGPELLVQFQDESVVDDSQLPKDRFSAERLKGVDSTLKIQPAELGDSAMYLCASSPGQIRYQETQYFGPGTRLLVL.

The chain is built from TRBV6-2 or TRBV6-3 and TRBJ1-5; 7 bases agree with TRBD1. The trim removed 5 bases at V and 6 bases at J, leaving 7 bases unmatched. There are 14 residues in the CDR3. From germline, CDR1 is MNHEY and CDR2 SVGEGT. The DNA of the CDR3 is TGTGCCAGCAGTCGCGGGACAGTTGCTCAGCCCCAGCATTTT. Translated: CASSRGTVAQPQHF.

The chain joins TRBV7-9 to TRBJ2-3, with TRBD1 as a possible D gene (6 bases). Looked up from germline, CDR1 is SEHNR and CDR2 is FQNEAQ (reference sequence). Trimming pared 5 bases from V and 8 bases from J, leaving 8 bases between. The CDR3 has 11 amino acids. CDR3 bases: TGTGCCAGCAGCGGCAGGGGTACGCAGTATTTT. It yields the protein CASSGRGTQYF.

The count of this clone is one. In DNA form, the CDR3 reads TGCGCCAGCAGCCAAGAAAGGGGGAGACAGGGGGGGACTGAAGCTTTCTTT. It codes for CASSQERGRQGGTEAFF. V and J are TRBV4-1 and TRBJ1-1; TRBD1 matches 9 bases. Trimming took 0 bases from V and 5 from J; bases not matched to a gene: 10. CDR1 is MGHRA, CDR2 YSYEKL, per germline. This CDR3 is built from 17 residues.

V is TRBV2 and J is TRBJ1-1, with unresolved D. Trimming pared 6 bases from V and 8 bases from J, leaving 19 bases between. This CDR3 is 14 amino acids long. The germline V gene encodes CDR1 SNHLY and CDR2 FYNNEI. The DNA for the CDR3 is TGTGCCAGCAGCTTCGTCGGGAGGACTACCGAAGCTTTCTTT. It codes for CASSFVGRTTEAFF. Supplemented by reference TRBV2 and TRBJ1-1, the full variable domain reads EPEVTQTPSHQVTQMGQEVILRCVPISNHLYFYWYRQILGQKVEFLVSFYNNEISEKSEIFDDQFSVERPDGSNFTLKIRSTKLEDSAMYFCASSFVGRTTEAFFGQGTRLTVV.

The J gene is TRBJ2-1, the V gene TRBV24-1; 8 nucleotides match TRBD2. V lost 7 bases to trimming and J lost 3 bases; unmatched junction nucleotides: 1. Germline values: CDR1 KGHDR, CDR2 SFDVKD. The CDR3 covers 13 residues. The CDR3 nucleotides read TGTGCCACCAGCGGGGGGGACTACAATGAGCAGTTCTTC. Translation: CATSGGDYNEQFF.

V is TRBV11-2 and J is TRBJ1-3; 7 nucleotides line up with TRBD1. V dropped 5 bases and J dropped 0; count of bases not matched to a gene: 4. From germline, CDR1 is SGHAT and CDR2 FQNNGV. The CDR3 length is 15 residues. The CDR3 DNA reads TGTGCCAGCAGCGGACAGGCCATCTCTGGAAACACCATATATTTT. This encodes CASSGQAISGNTIYF.

The chain combines TRBV5-8 with TRBJ1-5, with 7 bases lining up with TRBD1. CDR1 and CDR2 (germline): SGHTS, YDEGEE. Losses at the gene ends were 3 bases for V and 0 bases for J; bases not matched to a gene: 9. The CDR3 consists of 17 residues. In nucleotides, the CDR3 is TGTGCCAGCAGCTCGGGACAGAGACTTTATAGCAATCAGCCCCAGCATTTT. Protein: CASSSGQRLYSNQPQHF.

The chain recombines TRBV6-4 with TRBJ1-2; D gene uncertain. V dropped 7 bases and J dropped 4 bases, with 25 bases sitting between them. CDR1 and CDR2 from the germline V gene are MRHNA and SNTAGT. There are 17 residues in the CDR3. CDR3 loop: CASTHEPGQLRPYGYTF. For the CDR3, the DNA is TGTGCCAGCACCCACGAACCTGGGCAGCTACGACCCTATGGCTACACCTTC.

The V call is TRBV6-2 or TRBV6-3, the J call TRBJ2-7; a possible D gene is TRBD1 (6 bases). The CDR3 loop spans 17 amino acids. Germline loops: CDR1 MNHEY, CDR2 SVGEGT. The ends were cut back, 5 bases at V and 0 bases at J, with 20 bases in the middle. This CDR3 is CASSRYTDRFRSYEQYF. The DNA for the CDR3 is TGTGCCAGCAGTCGTTATACAGACAGGTTCCGCTCCTACGAGCAGTACTTC.

The V and J genes are TRBV11-2 and TRBJ2-7, with 7 bases identical to TRBD2. Germline CDR1 reads SGHAT; CDR2 reads FQNNGV. V was pared by 3 bases and J by 5 bases, with 10 bases of the junction left unmatched. This CDR3 contains 15 residues. The CDR3 region has the DNA TGTGCCAGCAGCTTGGAAGCGGGGCCGAAACACGAGCAGTACTTC. It encodes CASSLEAGPKHEQYF.

V gene TRBV7-9 combines with J gene TRBJ1-4; D remains ambiguous. Germline V gene sequence: CDR1 SEHNR, CDR2 FQNEAQ (reference sequence). V was pared by 9 bases and J by 8 bases, with 16 bases between. CDR3 length: 13 residues. DNA for the CDR3: TGTGCCAGTTCCGTCCGGGGTTCCGAAAAACTGTTTTTT. It codes for CASSVRGSEKLFF.

CDR3 DNA: TGTGCCAGCAGTCAGGGGGCTCGGACTGAAGCTTTCTTT. Translation: CASSQGARTEAFF. The V gene is TRBV11-2, the J gene TRBJ1-1; TRBD1 agrees at 8 bases. Germline V lookup: CDR1 SGHAT, CDR2 FQNNGV. The CDR3 is 13 amino acids. V shed 6 bases, J shed 5 bases, and the junction held 5 bases outside the gene matches.

The chain is built from TRBV7-2 and TRBJ1-5, with 8 bases lining up with TRBD1. Germline CDR1 is SGHTA and CDR2 is FQGNSA. The CDR3 totals 19 residues. The trim removed 0 bases at V and 1 base at J, leaving 11 bases unmatched. The CDR3 DNA is TGTGCCAGCAGCTTAGCGCCCTTTCAGGGGGCGCCGAGCAATCAGCCCCAGCATTTT. Its translation is CASSLAPFQGAPSNQPQHF.

The CDR3 DNA follows: TGTGCCTGCCTAGGGGACATTCGCACAGATACGCAGTATTTT. Its protein is CACLGDIRTDTQYF. V gene TRBV6-5 combines with J gene TRBJ2-3; possibly TRBD1 for D (6 bases). Between the trimmed V and J ends, which lost 11 bases and 1 base, there was a span of 16 bases. This CDR3 has 14 residues. Germline CDR1 is MNHEY and CDR2 is SVGAGI.

The rearrangement joins TRBV5-5 to TRBJ1-4, with TRBD1 matching 10 bases. The junction had 9 bases not matched to a gene; V was cut back by 4 bases and J by 3 bases. The CDR3 has 17 amino acids. Germline CDR1 SGHKS, CDR2 YYEKEE (reference sequence). The DNA of the CDR3 is TGTGCCAGCAGCGCTAGGACAGGGGGTGTCTCTAATGAAAAACTGTTTTTT. Amino acids: CASSARTGGVSNEKLFF.

The chain is built from TRBV11-2 and TRBJ2-5; 9 bases agree with TRBD1. The J call may not be correct, given that the DNA end is closer to TRBJ2-7. Germline V gene sequence: CDR1 SGHAT, CDR2 FQNNGV. The CDR3 is made up of 15 amino acids. CDR3: CASSGPRTGAGEQYF. The CDR3 nucleotides read TGTGCCAGCAGCGGTCCGAGGACAGGGGCAGGCGAGCAGTACTTC.

This chain links TRBV5-4 with TRBJ1-1; unclear D gene. Trimming removed 1 base from V and 4 bases from J, with 14 bases in between. This CDR3 has 15 amino acids. CDR1 and CDR2 from the germline V gene are SGHNT and YYREEE (reference sequence). The chain's CDR3 is CASSLFGDRGTEAFF. The CDR3, as DNA: TGTGCCAGCAGCTTGTTCGGGGATCGGGGCACTGAAGCTTTCTTT.